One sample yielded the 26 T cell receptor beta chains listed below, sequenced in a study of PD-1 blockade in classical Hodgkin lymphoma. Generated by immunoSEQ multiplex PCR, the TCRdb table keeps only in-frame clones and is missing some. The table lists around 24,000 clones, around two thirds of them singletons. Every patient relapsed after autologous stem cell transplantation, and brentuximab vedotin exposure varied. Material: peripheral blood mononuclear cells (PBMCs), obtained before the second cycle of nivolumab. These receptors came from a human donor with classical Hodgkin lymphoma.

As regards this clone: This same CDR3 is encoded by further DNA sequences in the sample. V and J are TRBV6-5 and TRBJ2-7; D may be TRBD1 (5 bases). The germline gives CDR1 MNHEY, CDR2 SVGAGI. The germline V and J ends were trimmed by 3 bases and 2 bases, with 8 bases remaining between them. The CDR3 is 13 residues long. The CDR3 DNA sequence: TGTGCCAGCAGTTATGGCAGGGCCTACGAGCAGTACTTC. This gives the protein CASSYGRAYEQYF.

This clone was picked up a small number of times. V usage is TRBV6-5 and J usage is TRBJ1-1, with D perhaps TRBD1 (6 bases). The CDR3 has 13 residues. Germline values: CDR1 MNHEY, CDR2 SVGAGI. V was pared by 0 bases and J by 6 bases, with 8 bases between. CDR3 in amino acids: CASSYSRGAEAFF. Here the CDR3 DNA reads TGTGCCAGCAGTTACTCGAGGGGGGCTGAAGCTTTCTTT.

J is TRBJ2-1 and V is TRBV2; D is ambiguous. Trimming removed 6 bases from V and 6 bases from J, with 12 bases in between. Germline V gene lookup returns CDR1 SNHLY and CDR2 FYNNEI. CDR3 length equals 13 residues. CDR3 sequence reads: CASSYDLSNEQFF. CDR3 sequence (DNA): TGTGCCAGCAGCTACGATTTGTCCAATGAGCAGTTCTTC. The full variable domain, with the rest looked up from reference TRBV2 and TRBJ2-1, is EPEVTQTPSHQVTQMGQEVILRCVPISNHLYFYWYRQILGQKVEFLVSFYNNEISEKSEIFDDQFSVERPDGSNFTLKIRSTKLEDSAMYFCASSYDLSNEQFFGPGTRLTVL.

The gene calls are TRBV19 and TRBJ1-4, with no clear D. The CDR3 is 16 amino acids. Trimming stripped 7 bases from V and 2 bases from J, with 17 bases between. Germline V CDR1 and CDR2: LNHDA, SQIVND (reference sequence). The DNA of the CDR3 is TGTGCCAGTAATTCCGGGGTCTATGCGACTAATGAAAAACTGTTTTTT. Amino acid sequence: CASNSGVYATNEKLFF.

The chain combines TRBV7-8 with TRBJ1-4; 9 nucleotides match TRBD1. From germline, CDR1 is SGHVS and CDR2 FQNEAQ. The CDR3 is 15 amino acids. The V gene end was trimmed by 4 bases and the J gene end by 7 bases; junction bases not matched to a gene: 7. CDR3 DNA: TGTGCCAGCAGCTCACAGGGGGCGATGCGTGAAAAACTGTTTTTT. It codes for CASSSQGAMREKLFF.

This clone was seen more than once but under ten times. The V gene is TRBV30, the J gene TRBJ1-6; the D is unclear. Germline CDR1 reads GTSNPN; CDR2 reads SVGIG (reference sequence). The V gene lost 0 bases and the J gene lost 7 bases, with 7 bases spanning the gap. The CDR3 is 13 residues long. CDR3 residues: CAWSVGENSPLHF. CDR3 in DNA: TGTGCCTGGAGTGTGGGCGAAAATTCACCCCTCCACTTT.

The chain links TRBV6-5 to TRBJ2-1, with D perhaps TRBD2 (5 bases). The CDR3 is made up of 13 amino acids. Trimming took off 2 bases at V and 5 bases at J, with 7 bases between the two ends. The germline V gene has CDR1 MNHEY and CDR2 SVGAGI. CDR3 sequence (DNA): TGTGCCAGCAGTTACCCCGGGGACAATGAGCAGTTCTTC. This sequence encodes CASSYPGDNEQFF.

Here the CDR3 DNA reads TGTGCCAGCAGCTATGCTGTTCTGGGAGGCGAGCAGTACTTC. Encoded protein: CASSYAVLGGEQYF. The chain has TRBV6-5 and TRBJ2-7, with TRBD2 as a possible D gene (6 bases). The CDR3 extends over 14 amino acids. Germline V CDR1 and CDR2: MNHEY, SVGAGI. V was trimmed by 6 bases and J by 6 bases, leaving 18 bases between them.

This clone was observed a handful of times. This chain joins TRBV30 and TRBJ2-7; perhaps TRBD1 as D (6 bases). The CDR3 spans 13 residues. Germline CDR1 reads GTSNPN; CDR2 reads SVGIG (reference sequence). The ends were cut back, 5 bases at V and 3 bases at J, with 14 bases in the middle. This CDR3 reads CAWAPGTYYEQYF. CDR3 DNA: TGTGCCTGGGCCCCCGGGACATACTACGAGCAGTACTTC.

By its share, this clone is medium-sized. The CDR3 sequence is CASSLVGSEQFF. CDR3 in DNA: TGTGCCAGCAGCTTAGTAGGGAGTGAGCAGTTCTTC. The chain carries TRBV7-9 and TRBJ2-1; possible D gene TRBD2, 5 bases. The CDR3 length is 12 residues. Germline lookup yields CDR1 SEHNR and CDR2 FQNEAQ (reference sequence). Between the trimmed V and J ends, which lost 1 base and 9 bases, there was a span of 7 bases.

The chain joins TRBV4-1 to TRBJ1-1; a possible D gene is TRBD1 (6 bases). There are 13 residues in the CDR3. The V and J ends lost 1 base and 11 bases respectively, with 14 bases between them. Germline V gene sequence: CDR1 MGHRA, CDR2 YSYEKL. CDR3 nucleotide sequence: TGCGCCAGCAGCCAAGGTTATACAGGGTGGGCTTTCTTT. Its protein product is CASSQGYTGWAFF.

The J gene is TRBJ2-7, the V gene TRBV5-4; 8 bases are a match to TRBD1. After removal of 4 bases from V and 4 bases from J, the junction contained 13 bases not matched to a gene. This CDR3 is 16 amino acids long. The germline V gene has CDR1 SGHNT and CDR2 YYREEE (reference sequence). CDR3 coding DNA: TGTGCCAGCAGCGCGAAGACAGGGGCCCAACCATACGAGCAGTACTTC. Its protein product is CASSAKTGAQPYEQYF. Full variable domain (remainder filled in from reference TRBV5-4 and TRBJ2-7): ETGVTQSPTHLIKTRGQQVTLRCSSQSGHNTVSWYQQALGQGPQFIFQYYREEENGRGNFPPRFSGLQFPNYSSELNVNALELDDSALYLCASSAKTGAQPYEQYFGPGTRLTVT.

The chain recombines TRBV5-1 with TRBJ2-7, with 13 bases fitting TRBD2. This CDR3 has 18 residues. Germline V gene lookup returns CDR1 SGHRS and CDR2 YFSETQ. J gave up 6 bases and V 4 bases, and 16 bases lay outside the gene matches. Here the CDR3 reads CASSLTSGGAVGALEQYF. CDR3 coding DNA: TGCGCCAGCAGCCTTACTAGCGGGGGGGCCGTGGGGGCCCTCGAGCAGTACTTC.

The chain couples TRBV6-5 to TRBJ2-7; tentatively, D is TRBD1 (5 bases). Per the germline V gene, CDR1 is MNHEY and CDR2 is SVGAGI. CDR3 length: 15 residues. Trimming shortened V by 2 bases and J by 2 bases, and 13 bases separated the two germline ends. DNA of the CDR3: TGTGCCAGCAGTTACCTTCGGCAGGGTCCCTACGAGCAGTACTTC. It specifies CASSYLRQGPYEQYF.

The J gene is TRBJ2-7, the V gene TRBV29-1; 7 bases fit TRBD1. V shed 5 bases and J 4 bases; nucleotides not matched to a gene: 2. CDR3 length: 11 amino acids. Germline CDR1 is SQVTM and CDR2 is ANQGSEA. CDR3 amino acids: CSVLQGYEQYF. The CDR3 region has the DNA TGCAGCGTTCTACAGGGGTACGAGCAGTACTTC.

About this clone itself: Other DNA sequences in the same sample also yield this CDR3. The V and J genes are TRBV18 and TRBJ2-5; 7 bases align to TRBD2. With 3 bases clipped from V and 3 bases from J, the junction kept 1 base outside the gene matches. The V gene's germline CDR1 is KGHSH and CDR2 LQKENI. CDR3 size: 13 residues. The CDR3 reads CASSPGLEETQYF. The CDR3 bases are TGTGCCAGCTCACCCGGACTAGAAGAGACCCAGTACTTC.

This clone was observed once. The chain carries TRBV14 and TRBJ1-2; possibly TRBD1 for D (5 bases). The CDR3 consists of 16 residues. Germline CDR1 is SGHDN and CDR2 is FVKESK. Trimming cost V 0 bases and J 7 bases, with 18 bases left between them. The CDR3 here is CASSQDRGRGYGGYTF. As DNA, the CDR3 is TGTGCCAGCAGCCAAGATAGGGGCCGGGGGTATGGTGGCTACACCTTC.

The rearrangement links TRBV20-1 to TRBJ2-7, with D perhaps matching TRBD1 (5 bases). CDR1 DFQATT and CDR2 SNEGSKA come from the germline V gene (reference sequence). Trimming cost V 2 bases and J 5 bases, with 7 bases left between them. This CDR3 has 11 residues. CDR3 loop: CSARKGDEQYF. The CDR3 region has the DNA TGCAGTGCTAGAAAAGGGGACGAGCAGTACTTC.

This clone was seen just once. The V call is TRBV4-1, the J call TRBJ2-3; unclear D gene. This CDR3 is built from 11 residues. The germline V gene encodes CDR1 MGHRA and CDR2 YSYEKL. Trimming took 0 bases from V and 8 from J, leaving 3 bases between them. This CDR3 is CASSQDATQYF. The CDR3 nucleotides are TGCGCCAGCAGCCAAGATGCTACGCAGTATTTT.

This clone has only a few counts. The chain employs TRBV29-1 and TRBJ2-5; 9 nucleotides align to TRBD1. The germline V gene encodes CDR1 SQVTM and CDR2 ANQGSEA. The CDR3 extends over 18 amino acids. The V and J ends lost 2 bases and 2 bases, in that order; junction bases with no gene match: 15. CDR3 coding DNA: TGCAGCGTTGAAAGAGGGGGGGGACAGGGTAGGAGTCAAGAGACCCAGTACTTC. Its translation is CSVERGGGQGRSQETQYF.

As DNA, the CDR3 is TGTGCCAGCAGCTTAGTTCTGGGAACTGAAGCTTTCTTT. This codes for CASSLVLGTEAFF. J is TRBJ1-1 and V is TRBV7-6; D not certain. Germline CDR1 and CDR2: SGHVS and FNYEAQ. Trimming removed 1 base from V and 5 bases from J, with 8 bases in between. The CDR3 is 13 residues long.

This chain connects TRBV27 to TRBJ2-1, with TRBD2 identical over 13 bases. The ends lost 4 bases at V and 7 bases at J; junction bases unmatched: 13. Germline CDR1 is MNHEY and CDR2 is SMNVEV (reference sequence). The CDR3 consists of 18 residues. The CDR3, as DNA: TGTGCCAGCAGTTCCAGAGGGACTAGCGGGATTGTTGGGAATGAGCAGTTCTTC. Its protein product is CASSSRGTSGIVGNEQFF.

This CDR3 reads CASSSIGQGYTGELFF. The CDR3 region has the DNA TGTGCCAGCAGTTCCATAGGACAGGGGTACACCGGGGAGCTGTTTTTT. V is TRBV28 and J is TRBJ2-2, with 9 bases identical to TRBD1. The length of the CDR3 is 16 residues. The V segment lost 4 bases and the J segment 3 bases; nucleotides outside the gene matches: 6. Germline assignment: CDR1 MDHEN and CDR2 SYDVKM.

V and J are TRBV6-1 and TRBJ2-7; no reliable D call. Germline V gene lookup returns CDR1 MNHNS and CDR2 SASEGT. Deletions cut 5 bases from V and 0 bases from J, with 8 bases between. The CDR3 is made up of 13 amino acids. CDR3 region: CASSRHSSYEQYF. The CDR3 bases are TGTGCCAGCAGTCGTCACTCCTCCTACGAGCAGTACTTC.

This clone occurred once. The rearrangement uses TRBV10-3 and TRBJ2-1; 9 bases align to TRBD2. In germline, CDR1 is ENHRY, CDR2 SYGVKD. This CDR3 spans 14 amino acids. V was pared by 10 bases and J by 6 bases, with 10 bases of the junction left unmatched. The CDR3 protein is CATAGGPLLNEQFF. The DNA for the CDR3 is TGTGCCACCGCGGGAGGGCCGTTACTCAATGAGCAGTTCTTC.

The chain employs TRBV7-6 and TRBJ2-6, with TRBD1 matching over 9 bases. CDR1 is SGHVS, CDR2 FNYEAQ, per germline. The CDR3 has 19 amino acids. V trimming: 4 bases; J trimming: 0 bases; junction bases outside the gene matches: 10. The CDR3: CASSSKPGQGSSGANVLTF. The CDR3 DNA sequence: TGTGCCAGCAGCTCGAAGCCGGGACAGGGTTCCTCTGGGGCCAACGTCCTGACTTTC.